A selection of T cell receptor beta chains follows, all from one sample in a study of cytomegalovirus exposure and HLA in healthy donors. Sequenced by immunoSEQ multiplex PCR; TCRdb stores in-frame clones only, minus some. The table has 97,000 or so clones, around 68% seen once; the top ten hold about 4.4%. Input material: PBMCs. These receptors were taken from a human donor in good health. Each CDR3 is given with its conserved first and last residue. The order of the fields is V gene, CDR3 protein.

v_gene: TRBV5-1; CDR3aa: CASSLETGGRTEAFF
v_gene: TRBV19; CDR3aa: CASSISDTQYF
v_gene: TRBV30; CDR3aa: CAWSAGRVIEKLFF
v_gene: TRBV5-1; CDR3aa: CASSYRGLVGDEQYF
v_gene: TRBV9; CDR3aa: CASSVEGQYGYTF
v_gene: TRBV4-1; CDR3aa: CASSQPGQGRDKIHF
v_gene: TRBV28; CDR3aa: CASSPQGLAGTYEQYF
v_gene: TRBV7-9; CDR3aa: CASSLAGGLNTEAFF
v_gene: TRBV27; CDR3aa: CASSYLRGMNTEAFF
v_gene: TRBV6-1; CDR3aa: CASSETGGTDTQYF
v_gene: TRBV6-1; CDR3aa: CASSEHTNTEAFF
v_gene: TRBV10-1; CDR3aa: CASSTKLAGGGEQFF
v_gene: TRBV4-1; CDR3aa: CASSQEGGSWVDTQYF
v_gene: TRBV5-1; CDR3aa: CASSLDGYSRLSEAFF
v_gene: TRBV19; CDR3aa: CASSIVPSGSDEQYF
v_gene: TRBV27; CDR3aa: CASSPQGADTQYF
v_gene: TRBV27; CDR3aa: CASRPIGVGVYEQYF
v_gene: TRBV5-1; CDR3aa: CASSEGLAGGRSHEQYF
v_gene: TRBV6-1; CDR3aa: CASRVLGQNLYEQYF
v_gene: TRBV2; CDR3aa: CASSERGKGYTEAFF
v_gene: TRBV2; CDR3aa: CASSELGKTGGADEKLFF
v_gene: TRBV28; CDR3aa: CASSTPGSGELFF
v_gene: TRBV7-9; CDR3aa: CASSLSGSLRTGELFF
v_gene: TRBV19; CDR3aa: CASSSQRQGASSEQFF
v_gene: TRBV30; CDR3aa: CAWSAGTVFGEQFF
v_gene: TRBV10-2; CDR3aa: CASSDSRLNTEAFF
v_gene: TRBV28; CDR3aa: CASGNYRVVDGYTF
v_gene: TRBV4-2; CDR3aa: CASSQERANYGYTF
v_gene: TRBV13; CDR3aa: CASSLQYNEQFF
v_gene: TRBV7-8; CDR3aa: CASSLPISGELFF
v_gene: TRBV5-4; CDR3aa: CASSKGLAANTGELFF
v_gene: TRBV5-6; CDR3aa: CASSWTSGGGTQYF
v_gene: TRBV19; CDR3aa: CASSIERGLAGANEQFF
v_gene: TRBV6-4; CDR3aa: CASSLTSGGYNEQFF
v_gene: TRBV30; CDR3aa: CAWSVRWTGGSEQFF
v_gene: TRBV4-2; CDR3aa: CASSQDGRKQETQYF
v_gene: TRBV6-5; CDR3aa: CASSYKARGGAQYF
v_gene: TRBV19; CDR3aa: CASSITPDRASYEQYF
v_gene: TRBV7-9; CDR3aa: CASSLGSRRNTEAFF
v_gene: TRBV11-1; CDR3aa: CASSRTGVIYEQYF
v_gene: TRBV5-4; CDR3aa: CASSSPGLAGVNEQFF
v_gene: TRBV10-1; CDR3aa: CASSERTGFGQFF
v_gene: TRBV2; CDR3aa: CASGLGQGVGYTF
v_gene: TRBV7-9; CDR3aa: CASSQQTNTEAFF
v_gene: TRBV27; CDR3aa: CASSIASGVQDEQFF
v_gene: TRBV6-6; CDR3aa: CASRDTGSGQPQHF
v_gene: TRBV27; CDR3aa: CASSPSRWGTGAKTQYF
v_gene: TRBV5-1; CDR3aa: CASSLGTSGRSTDTQYF
v_gene: TRBV18; CDR3aa: CASSPPAGTSYNEQFF
v_gene: TRBV14; CDR3aa: CASSQGDGTGHNEQFF
v_gene: TRBV25-1; CDR3aa: CATGTSGYEQYF
v_gene: TRBV5-1; CDR3aa: CASSPGYEKSTEAFF
v_gene: TRBV7-9; CDR3aa: CASSLGSGSKYHEQYF
v_gene: TRBV7-9; CDR3aa: CASSFVGGQGTYEQYF
v_gene: TRBV4-2; CDR3aa: CASSQETSGRGSTGELFF
v_gene: TRBV27; CDR3aa: CASSPIGTATYEQYF
v_gene: TRBV28; CDR3aa: CASRRDSYYEQYF
v_gene: TRBV5-1; CDR3aa: CASSLDRVSGTEAFF
v_gene: TRBV30; CDR3aa: CAWSVGDREYF